This entry describes one T cell receptor beta chain. Its antigen is still unknown. It was with a sample-barcoded 5' primer and a J-beta primer mix that a second PCR of roughly 7 to 11 cycles was run. All cDNA molecules were each tagged by a template-switch adaptor with 12 random nucleotides. Every sample produced at least 3 million CDR3-containing paired-end reads. Using its own MiXCR run on the 5' RACE reads, TCRdb lists one record per CDR3 protein. The sample carries about 1.4 million distinct CDR3 sequences, 55% to 75% recorded once. These data are taken from a study of blood T cells in healthy people across ages. General study results and limits: With age, beta diversity per million T cells declined roughly linearly, significantly by 35 to 40.

This CDR3 spans 15 amino acids. V lost 1 base and J 0 bases, leaving 12 bases between the germline ends. Germline CDR1 reads SQVTM; CDR2 reads ANQGSEA. The chain joins TRBV29-1 to TRBJ1-1; tentatively, D is TRBD1 (6 bases). This TCR came from a man younger than 35 in good health. What was sequenced was blood. CDR3 loop: CSVEGQGRVNTEAFF. The CDR3 DNA reads as TGCAGCGTTGAAGGCCAGGGGCGGGTGAACACTGAAGCTTTCTTT.